Below, 25 T cell receptor beta chains from the same sample are listed, as sequenced in a study of shared clonotypes between healthy human individuals. Produced via immunoSEQ multiplex PCR; TCRdb's table is partial and in-frame only. The repertoire includes around 610,000 clones, 96% of them detected once, and 0.11% sits in the top ten. CD45RO-negative CD8 cells positively selected for CCR7 made up the naive population, which excluded terminally differentiated effector memory CD45RA+ cells. Input material: naive CD8+ T cells sorted from blood. The receptors originated from a woman in her 30s in good health.

This chain links TRBV28 with TRBJ1-1; TRBD1 aligns across 7 bases. Germline V gives CDR1 MDHEN, CDR2 SYDVKM. The CDR3 length is 16 residues. The V segment lost 2 bases and the J segment 2 bases; nucleotides outside the gene matches: 8. The chain's CDR3 is CASSLGHGTANTEAFF. The CDR3 region has the DNA TGTGCCAGCAGTTTAGGCCATGGGACAGCAAACACTGAAGCTTTCTTT.

CDR3 in DNA: TGTGCCAGCAGTTTAGTCAAAGAGGGGTACGAGCAGTACTTC. Translated, it gives CASSLVKEGYEQYF. This chain joins TRBV27 and TRBJ2-7, with D possibly being TRBD1 or TRBD2 (5 bases each). The CDR3 covers 14 residues. The germline CDR1 and CDR2 sequences are MNHEY and SMNVEV (reference sequence). Trimming left V 2 bases short and J 4 bases short, with 12 bases between.

The chain carries TRBV19 and TRBJ2-1; 8 bases match TRBD2. This CDR3 region has 14 residues. J was trimmed by 5 bases and V by 7 bases; bases with no gene match: 7. From germline, CDR1 is LNHDA and CDR2 SQIVND (reference sequence). The CDR3 DNA reads as TGTGCCAGTACCGTAGCGGGATGGGACAATGAGCAGTTCTTC. Protein: CASTVAGWDNEQFF.

The V gene is TRBV27, the J gene TRBJ1-1; 10 nucleotides align to TRBD1. Unmatched junction bases numbered 4, after V lost 7 bases and J lost 5 bases. Per the germline V gene, CDR1 is MNHEY and CDR2 is SMNVEV (reference sequence). This CDR3 comprises 13 residues. The CDR3 loop is CASKDRGGTEAFF. For the CDR3, the DNA is TGTGCCAGCAAGGACAGGGGGGGGACTGAAGCTTTCTTT.

This chain joins TRBV5-6 and TRBJ2-3, with 10 bases lining up with TRBD1. Germline loops: CDR1 SGHDT, CDR2 YYEEEE. The CDR3 contains 16 residues. Unmatched junction bases numbered 7, after V lost 3 bases and J lost 3 bases. The DNA for the CDR3 is TGTGCCAGCAGCTCCGAGACAGGGGGCATGACAGATACGCAGTATTTT. Its protein is CASSSETGGMTDTQYF. Complete variable domain (other parts from reference TRBV5-6 and TRBJ2-3): DAGVTQSPTHLIKTRGQQVTLRCSPKSGHDTVSWYQQALGQGPQFIFQYYEEEERQRGNFPDRFSGHQFPNYSSELNVNALLLGDSALYLCASSSETGGMTDTQYFGPGTRLTVL.

The CDR3 here is CAWTGTLGYEQYF. As DNA, the CDR3 is TGTGCCTGGACCGGGACTTTGGGCTACGAGCAGTACTTC. The chain is built from TRBV30 and TRBJ2-7; D is possibly TRBD2 (6 bases). V was cut by 4 bases and J by 3 bases, with 13 bases left in between. Looked up from germline, CDR1 is GTSNPN and CDR2 is SVGIG (reference sequence). This CDR3 is 13 amino acids long.

The chain uses TRBV6-6 and TRBJ2-7, with 11 nucleotides matching TRBD2. J lost 2 bases, V lost 7 bases, and 4 bases had no gene match. This CDR3 contains 14 residues. CDR1 is MNHNY and CDR2 is SVGAGI in the germline V gene (reference sequence). In nucleotides, the CDR3 is TGTGCCAGCATCTTAGCGGGAGGGCCCTACGAGCAGTACTTC. Its translation: CASILAGGPYEQYF.

V gene TRBV4-1 combines with J gene TRBJ2-2; 8 nucleotides match TRBD2. The CDR3 sequence is 18 residues long. The V gene's germline CDR1 is MGHRA and CDR2 YSYEKL. V was pared by 4 bases and J by 0 bases, with 10 bases of the junction left unmatched. CDR3 DNA: TGCGCCAGCAGCCTACCTACTAGCGGCGAAGCGAACACCGGGGAGCTGTTTTTT. Protein sequence: CASSLPTSGEANTGELFF.

The J gene is TRBJ1-1, the V gene TRBV30; D gene unclear. The CDR3 loop spans 14 amino acids. Between the trimmed V and J ends, which lost 1 base and 4 bases, there was a span of 13 bases. CDR1 and CDR2 from the germline V gene are GTSNPN and SVGIG (reference sequence). The CDR3 reads CAWSAFDPGTEAFF. CDR3 sequence (DNA): TGTGCCTGGAGTGCTTTCGATCCGGGCACTGAAGCTTTCTTT. The full variable domain, completed using reference TRBV30 and TRBJ1-1, is SQTIHQWPATLVQPVGSPLSLECTVEGTSNPNLYWYRQAAGRGLQLLFYSVGIGQISSEVPQNLSASRPQDRQFILSSKKLLLSDSGFYLCAWSAFDPGTEAFFGQGTRLTVV.

The CDR3 protein is CASSLVQGDLGSEQFF. The CDR3 DNA reads TGTGCCAGCAGCTTAGTTCAGGGTGATTTGGGTAGTGAGCAGTTCTTC. The gene calls are TRBV7-8 and TRBJ2-1, with TRBD1 as a possible D gene (5 bases). Looked up from germline, CDR1 is SGHVS and CDR2 is FQNEAQ. This CDR3 has 16 amino acids. V gave up 1 base and J gave up 9 bases, with 19 bases separating them. Full variable domain (outside the CDR3, taken from reference TRBV7-8 and TRBJ2-1): GAGVSQSPRYKVAKRGQDVALRCDPISGHVSLFWYQQALGQGPEFLTYFQNEAQLDKSGLPSDRFFAERPEGSVSTLKIQRTQQEDSAVYLCASSLVQGDLGSEQFFGPGTRLTVL.

Regarding this clone: Other nucleotide sequences from this sample produce the same CDR3. The V and J genes are TRBV19 and TRBJ2-3; D not resolved. Germline V lookup: CDR1 LNHDA, CDR2 SQIVND (reference sequence). Trimming took off 3 bases at V and 3 bases at J, with 4 bases between the two ends. This CDR3 is built from 12 residues. The CDR3 loop is CASSIGTDTQYF. The CDR3 DNA reads TGTGCCAGTAGTATTGGAACAGATACGCAGTATTTT.

The rearrangement uses TRBV10-3 and TRBJ2-3; D is unresolved. Trimming took 4 bases from V and 0 from J, leaving 8 bases between them. The CDR3 loop spans 14 amino acids. Germline V gene lookup returns CDR1 ENHRY and CDR2 SYGVKD. The CDR3, as DNA: TGTGCCATCAGTGGCCAGGAGAGCACAGATACGCAGTATTTT. Translating gives CAISGQESTDTQYF.

The chain combines TRBV7-9 with TRBJ1-4; no clear D gene. Germline lookup yields CDR1 SEHNR and CDR2 FQNEAQ (reference sequence). V lost 2 bases to trimming and J lost 6 bases, with 7 bases between them. The CDR3 extends over 13 amino acids. This CDR3 reads CASSLTTDEKLFF. CDR3 coding DNA: TGTGCCAGCAGCTTAACGACTGATGAAAAACTGTTTTTT.

The chain is built from TRBV19 and TRBJ2-7; 9 bases are shared with TRBD1. Germline loops: CDR1 LNHDA, CDR2 SQIVND (reference sequence). V lost 6 bases to trimming and J lost 3 bases; unmatched junction nucleotides: 12. CDR3 length equals 16 residues. The CDR3 DNA reads TGTGCCAGTAGCCTGCCGGGGAGGACAGGGGACTACGAGCAGTACTTC. It encodes CASSLPGRTGDYEQYF.

The chain carries TRBV5-1 and TRBJ2-7; 8 bases are shared with TRBD1. The length of the CDR3 is 15 residues. CDR1 SGHRS and CDR2 YFSETQ come from the germline V gene. The V and J ends lost 3 bases and 3 bases, in that order; junction bases with no gene match: 8. The CDR3 sequence is CASSSSGTGVYEQYF. The CDR3 DNA sequence: TGCGCCAGCAGCTCGTCCGGGACAGGAGTCTACGAGCAGTACTTC.

The rearrangement uses TRBV30 and TRBJ2-5; 11 bases align to TRBD1. The length of the CDR3 is 15 residues. The junction had 7 bases not matched to a gene; V was cut back by 3 bases and J by 4 bases. Germline V lookup: CDR1 GTSNPN, CDR2 SVGIG (reference sequence). DNA of the CDR3: TGTGCCTGGAGCCTAACCGGGACAGGGGGAGAGACCCAGTACTTC. Amino acids: CAWSLTGTGGETQYF. The variable domain in full, completed from reference TRBV30 and TRBJ2-5, reads SQTIHQWPATLVQPVGSPLSLECTVEGTSNPNLYWYRQAAGRGLQLLFYSVGIGQISSEVPQNLSASRPQDRQFILSSKKLLLSDSGFYLCAWSLTGTGGETQYFGPGTRLLVL.

Comment on this clone: This sample also contains other DNA sequences that code for the same CDR3. The genes are TRBV6-1 and TRBJ2-7; TRBD1 matches 8 bases. This CDR3 region has 14 residues. From germline, CDR1 is MNHNS and CDR2 SASEGT. Losses at the gene ends were 1 base for V and 3 bases for J; bases not matched to a gene: 2. The CDR3 nucleotides read TGTGCCAGCAGTGAAGTCGGACAGGGCTACGAGCAGTACTTC. This encodes CASSEVGQGYEQYF.

The chain joins TRBV6-6 to TRBJ2-7; TRBD1 matches 8 bases. The CDR3 spans 14 residues. V lost 4 bases to trimming and J lost 4 bases; unmatched junction nucleotides: 6. The germline V gene encodes CDR1 MNHNY and CDR2 SVGAGI (reference sequence). CDR3 sequence reads: CASSFEDREYEQYF. In DNA, the CDR3 is TGTGCCAGCAGTTTTGAGGACAGGGAGTACGAGCAGTACTTC.

The gene calls are TRBV28 and TRBJ2-3; TRBD1 agrees at 10 bases. The J segment lost 3 bases and the V segment lost 7 bases, leaving 10 bases of the junction unmatched. Germline loops: CDR1 MDHEN, CDR2 SYDVKM. This CDR3 has 16 amino acids. The CDR3 loop is CASIQPGQGSTDTQYF. In nucleotides, the CDR3 is TGTGCCAGCATTCAACCGGGACAGGGGAGTACAGATACGCAGTATTTT.

The CDR3 sequence is CASRTMAREGPSGANVLTF. The CDR3 bases are TGTGCAAGTCGGACTATGGCCAGGGAGGGCCCCTCTGGGGCCAACGTCCTGACTTTC. The chain joins TRBV12-2 to TRBJ2-6; TRBD2, the table's D call, lacks a check against the DNA. TRBV12-2 is given as a pseudogene. The CDR3 totals 19 residues.

The DNA of the CDR3 is TGTGCCAGCAGCGTAGGTGCGACGGTCCAGTTCTTC. Its translation is CASSVGATVQFF. The chain uses TRBV9 and TRBJ2-1; D gene ambiguous. From germline, CDR1 is SGDLS and CDR2 YYNGEE. The V end lost 0 bases, the J end lost 13 bases, and 11 bases lay between the germline ends. The CDR3 loop spans 12 amino acids.

V gene TRBV5-6 combines with J gene TRBJ1-1; no clear D. CDR3 length equals 12 residues. Germline CDR1 and CDR2: SGHDT and YYEEEE. V gave up 4 bases and J gave up 3 bases, with 7 bases separating them. CDR3 in amino acids: CASSVGDTEAFF. CDR3 sequence (DNA): TGTGCCAGCAGCGTTGGTGACACTGAAGCTTTCTTT.

The V gene is TRBV9, the J gene TRBJ1-2, with unresolved D. The CDR3 loop spans 15 amino acids. Germline CDR1 and CDR2: SGDLS and YYNGEE. The V end was cut by 3 bases, the J end by 0 bases, with 12 bases between. CDR3 region: CASSASPGANYGYTF. The CDR3 nucleotides are TGTGCCAGCAGCGCCAGCCCCGGGGCTAACTATGGCTACACCTTC.

CDR3 DNA sequence: TGTGCCAGCAGTTCTTCACTGGGGGAAAAACTGTTTTTT. As protein: CASSSSLGEKLFF. V gene TRBV6-6 combines with J gene TRBJ1-4; D not certain. V lost 4 bases and J lost 8, with 11 bases in between. The length of the CDR3 is 13 residues. Germline V gene data show CDR1 as MNHNY and CDR2 as SVGAGI (reference sequence).

This chain links TRBV19 with TRBJ2-3; tentative D call: TRBD2 (5 bases). This CDR3 has 13 amino acids. The germline V and J ends were trimmed by 2 bases and 8 bases, with 11 bases remaining between them. Germline CDR1 is LNHDA and CDR2 is SQIVND (reference sequence). The CDR3 region has the DNA TGTGCCAGTAGTATAATTCTTGGGAGTACGCAGTATTTT. It yields the protein CASSIILGSTQYF.